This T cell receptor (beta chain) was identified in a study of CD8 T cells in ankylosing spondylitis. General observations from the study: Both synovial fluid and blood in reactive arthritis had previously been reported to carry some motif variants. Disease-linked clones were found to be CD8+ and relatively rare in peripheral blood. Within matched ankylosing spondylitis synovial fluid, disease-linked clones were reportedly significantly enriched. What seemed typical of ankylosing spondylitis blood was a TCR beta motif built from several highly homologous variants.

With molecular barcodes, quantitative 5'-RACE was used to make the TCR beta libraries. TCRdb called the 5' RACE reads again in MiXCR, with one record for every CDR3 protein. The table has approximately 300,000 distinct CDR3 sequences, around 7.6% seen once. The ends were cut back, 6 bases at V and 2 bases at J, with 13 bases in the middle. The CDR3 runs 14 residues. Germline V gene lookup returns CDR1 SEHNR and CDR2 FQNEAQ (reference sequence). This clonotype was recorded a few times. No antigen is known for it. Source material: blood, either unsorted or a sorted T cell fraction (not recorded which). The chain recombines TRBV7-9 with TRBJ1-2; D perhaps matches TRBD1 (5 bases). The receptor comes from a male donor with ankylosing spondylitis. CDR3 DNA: TGTGCCAGCAGGAACACGGGGCCAAACTATGGCTACACCTTC. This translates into CASRNTGPNYGYTF.